The 31 T cell receptor beta chains listed next were all sequenced from one sample in a study of Graves' ophthalmopathy and Graves' hyperthyroidism (dated by TCRdb to the late 2010s). Sequenced on an Illumina HiSeq 2000. TCR beta CDR3 regions were amplified from RNA transcripts for repertoire sequencing. HTBI primers and the Qiagen OneStep RT-PCR kit were used in a first-round RT-PCR, which was followed by a second-round multiplex PCR, size selection and purification. The public reads were reprocessed in TCRdb via fastp at Q25 and MiXCR, keeping in-frame beta chains. Rows matching on CDR3 protein sequence are summarized as one entry with the most common DNA and genes. The sample yields around 660,000 distinct CDR3 sequences; 35% to 45% were counted once. The ten largest clonotypes hold more than 2.5% of the sample. Sequencing was carried out using peripheral blood. These receptors originate from an adult man with Graves' ophthalmopathy.

The V and J genes are TRBV7-6 and TRBJ1-4; D ambiguous. The CDR3 is made up of 9 amino acids. CDR1 is SGHVS, CDR2 FNYEAQ, per germline. CDR3 sequence reads: CATNEKLFF. CDR3 sequence (DNA): TGTGCAACTAATGAAAAACTGTTTTTT.

The rearrangement joins TRBV7-3 to TRBJ2-2, with D possibly called TRBD1 or TRBD2 (7 bases each). Trimming cost V 6 bases and J 7 bases, with 21 bases left between them. Per the germline V gene, CDR1 is SGHTA and CDR2 is FQGTGA. The CDR3 consists of 16 residues. The CDR3 sequence: CASSHSSRGEGGELFF. The CDR3 bases are TGTGCCAGCAGTCACTCCTCCAGGGGGGAGGGCGGGGAGCTGTTTTTT.

The chain employs TRBV7-2 and TRBJ2-2; 8 bases align to TRBD2. This CDR3 is built from 19 residues. V was pared by 4 bases and J by 1 base, with 14 bases of the junction left unmatched. The V gene's germline CDR1 is SGHTA and CDR2 FQGNSA. In DNA form, the CDR3 reads TGTGCCAGCAGCTCCCGGCTTTCGGGTAGCGGGAAGAACACCGGGGAGCTGTTTTTT. It encodes CASSSRLSGSGKNTGELFF.

This clonotype was counted between two and nine times. The chain has TRBV12-3 or TRBV12-4 and TRBJ2-7; TRBD2 agrees at 11 bases. The CDR3 is made up of 14 amino acids. Trimming took 6 bases from V and 3 from J; bases not matched to a gene: 4. CDR3 in DNA: TGTGCCAGCAGCCATAGCGGGGGGGTCTACGAGCAGTACTTC. It specifies CASSHSGGVYEQYF.

The chain uses TRBV19 and TRBJ1-2; D may be TRBD1 (5 bases). The CDR3 contains 15 residues. Trimming cost V 11 bases and J 3 bases, with 22 bases left between them. CDR1 is LNHDA, CDR2 SQIVND, per germline (reference sequence). CDR3 in amino acids: CAWSVSGRVYYGYTF. For the CDR3, the DNA is TGTGCCTGGAGTGTATCGGGCAGGGTATACTATGGCTACACCTTC. Looking up the rest from reference TRBV19 and TRBJ1-2 gives the full variable domain: DGGITQSPKYLFRKEGQNVTLSCEQNLNHDAMYWYRQDPGQGLRLIYYSQIVNDFQKGDIAEGYSVSREKKESFPLTVTSAQKNPTAFYLCAWSVSGRVYYGYTFGSGTRLTVV.

This clonotype was observed at least ten times. The DNA for the CDR3 is TGTGCCAGCAGTTTCATAGGCGTGAACACTGAAGCTTTCTTT. It encodes CASSFIGVNTEAFF. The gene calls are TRBV12-3 or TRBV12-4 and TRBJ1-1; D uncertain. This CDR3 is 14 amino acids long. V shed 3 bases and J shed 0 bases, with 8 bases lying between them.

The J gene is TRBJ2-7, the V gene TRBV13; 10 nucleotides agree with TRBD1. Germline assignment: CDR1 PRHDT and CDR2 FYEKMQ (reference sequence). The CDR3 has 15 residues. V lost 5 bases to trimming and J lost 5 bases; unmatched junction nucleotides: 9. CDR3 coding DNA: TGTGCCAGCAGCCGCCGGGACAGGGGTTTACACGAGCAGTACTTC. Its translation: CASSRRDRGLHEQYF.

This clonotype has ten or more counts. V is TRBV9 and J is TRBJ2-7; D assignment may be TRBD1 or TRBD2 (5 bases each). The CDR3 length is 16 residues. Germline CDR1 reads SGDLS; CDR2 reads YYNGEE. V was shortened by 4 bases and J by 4 bases, with 21 bases between the two germline ends. The CDR3 DNA reads as TGTGCCAGCAGCCCACCGGGGAAGGGGCAAAGTTACGAGCAGTACTTC. Its translation: CASSPPGKGQSYEQYF.

The rearrangement links TRBV24-1 to TRBJ1-5; maybe TRBD1 (5 bases). With 3 bases removed from V and 10 bases from J, the gap between germline ends came to 9 bases. The CDR3 is made up of 12 amino acids. Per germline, CDR1 KGHDR and CDR2 SFDVKD. The CDR3: CATSDTGRPQHF. The DNA of the CDR3 is TGTGCCACCAGTGATACAGGACGACCCCAGCATTTT.

This clonotype has more than one count but fewer than ten. J is TRBJ2-7 and V is TRBV20-1, with a weak D call TRBD2 (6 bases). There are 14 residues in the CDR3. The ends were cut back, 3 bases at V and 3 bases at J, with 15 bases in the middle. Germline CDR1 is DFQATT and CDR2 is SNEGSKA (reference sequence). The CDR3 coding sequence is TGCAGTGCTAGGCTCAGCGGGTCACTCTACGAGCAGTACTTC. Its translation is CSARLSGSLYEQYF.

The gene calls are TRBV29-1 and TRBJ2-7, with TRBD2 matching 12 bases. CDR1 and CDR2 from the germline V gene are SQVTM and ANQGSEA. The CDR3 extends over 12 amino acids. CDR3 coding DNA: TGCAGTCAAGGACTAGCGGGGTTCGAGCAGTACTTC. Translating gives CSQGLAGFEQYF.

V gene TRBV20-1 combines with J gene TRBJ2-7; TRBD2 agrees at 11 bases. CDR1 is DFQATT, CDR2 SNEGSKA, per germline (reference sequence). The J segment lost 3 bases and the V segment lost 3 bases, leaving 10 bases of the junction unmatched. This CDR3 is 16 amino acids long. This CDR3 reads CSASALGTSGYYEQYF. The CDR3 DNA reads TGCAGTGCTAGCGCGCTCGGGACTAGCGGATACTACGAGCAGTACTTC.

This clonotype was found many times. The genes are TRBV2 and TRBJ2-7, with D perhaps matching TRBD1 (6 bases). The CDR3 consists of 15 residues. Looked up from germline, CDR1 is SNHLY and CDR2 is FYNNEI. V was pared by 4 bases and J by 2 bases, with 15 bases between. This CDR3 reads CASSARDRSPYEQYF. CDR3 nucleotide sequence: TGTGCCAGCAGTGCCCGCGACAGGAGCCCCTACGAGCAGTACTTC.

This clonotype appeared a few times. The genes are TRBV11-2 and TRBJ2-7; D uncertain. Deletions cut 1 base from V and 7 bases from J, with 8 bases between. The CDR3 is 12 amino acids. Germline V gives CDR1 SGHAT, CDR2 FQNNGV. CDR3 residues: CASSLARKEQYF. As DNA, the CDR3 is TGTGCCAGCAGCTTAGCCAGGAAAGAGCAGTACTTC.

V usage is TRBV30 and J usage is TRBJ1-4; D ambiguous. The CDR3 length is 12 residues. Germline CDR1 and CDR2: GTSNPN and SVGIG (reference sequence). Trimming pared 5 bases from V and 7 bases from J, leaving 11 bases between. CDR3 coding DNA: TGTGCCTGGGATATCCTCGGTGAAAAACTGTTTTTT. This codes for CAWDILGEKLFF.

The rearrangement joins TRBV5-1 to TRBJ2-5; D is possibly TRBD1 (6 bases). V lost 2 bases, J lost 5 bases, and 13 bases lay in between. This CDR3 is built from 14 residues. Germline V gives CDR1 SGHRS, CDR2 YFSETQ. The chain's CDR3 is CASSFNRDVETQYF. The CDR3 DNA reads as TGCGCCAGCAGCTTCAACAGGGACGTGGAGACCCAGTACTTC.

At least ten counts were recorded for this clonotype. J is TRBJ1-6 and V is TRBV10-3; D is possibly TRBD1 (5 bases). The CDR3 totals 15 residues. Germline CDR1 is ENHRY and CDR2 is SYGVKD. V dropped 4 bases and J dropped 8 bases, with 15 bases sitting between them. CDR3 amino acids: CAISGTQGPHSPLHF. In DNA form, the CDR3 reads TGTGCCATCAGTGGAACGCAGGGCCCACATTCACCCCTCCACTTT.

This clonotype was counted many times. The chain is built from TRBV4-1 and TRBJ1-1; D not certain. CDR3 length equals 15 residues. Germline values: CDR1 MGHRA, CDR2 YSYEKL. V lost 0 bases and J 1 base, leaving 9 bases between the germline ends. The chain's CDR3 is CASSQEPIRNTEAFF. In DNA, the CDR3 is TGCGCCAGCAGCCAAGAGCCCATACGGAACACTGAAGCTTTCTTT.

This clonotype occurred a few times. This sequence joins TRBV5-5 and TRBJ1-1, with 8 bases that match TRBD1. J was trimmed by 6 bases and V by 0 bases; bases with no gene match: 4. Germline V lookup: CDR1 SGHKS, CDR2 YYEKEE (reference sequence). The CDR3 has 14 residues. The CDR3 DNA reads as TGTGCCAGCAGCTTGGCGTCAGGGGGCTCTGAAGCTTTCTTT. It encodes CASSLASGGSEAFF. Drawing the rest from reference TRBV5-5 and TRBJ1-1, the complete variable domain is DAGVTQSPTHLIKTRGQQVTLRCSPISGHKSVSWYQQVLGQGPQFIFQYYEKEERGRGNFPDRFSARQFPNYSSELNVNALLLGDSALYLCASSLASGGSEAFFGQGTRLTVV.

Regarding this clonotype: A much bigger clone sits one base away, suggesting this may be a read error. This chain joins TRBV15 and TRBJ1-1; TRBD1 aligns across 7 bases. Germline CDR1 is LNHNV and CDR2 is YYDKDF (reference sequence). The CDR3 has 14 amino acids. Written as DNA, the CDR3 is TGTGCCGCCAGCCATACAGGGGTGGCCACTGAAGCTTTCTTT. Amino acids: CAASHTGVATEAFF.

This clonotype was counted a few times. The V and J genes are TRBV12-3 or TRBV12-4 and TRBJ2-2, with TRBD1 matching 8 bases. V dropped 7 bases and J dropped 4; count of bases not matched to a gene: 11. The CDR3 extends over 16 amino acids. The chain's CDR3 is CASITGTGLGTGELFF. The CDR3 nucleotides are TGTGCCAGCATCACCGGGACAGGCCTCGGCACCGGGGAGCTGTTTTTT.

This clonotype has just one count. The chain joins TRBV7-9 to TRBJ1-2, with D perhaps TRBD1 (5 bases). Germline loops: CDR1 SEHNR, CDR2 FQNEAQ (reference sequence). Trimming took 6 bases from V and 5 from J, leaving 13 bases between them. The CDR3 runs 13 residues. Here the CDR3 reads CASRQLKGYGYTF. For the CDR3, the DNA is TGTGCCAGCAGACAGTTAAAGGGGTATGGCTACACCTTC.

There are many counts of this clonotype. This chain connects TRBV20-1 to TRBJ1-4; D possibly corresponds to TRBD1 (5 bases). The CDR3 has 13 residues. Per the germline V gene, CDR1 is DFQATT and CDR2 is SNEGSKA (reference sequence). Trimming removed 6 bases from V and 3 bases from J, with 11 bases in between. CDR3 DNA sequence: TGCAGTGCCAGGGACGGTCCTAATGAAAAACTGTTTTTT. This gives the protein CSARDGPNEKLFF.

This clonotype turned up a few times. The gene calls are TRBV7-9 and TRBJ2-5, with D perhaps matching TRBD1 (6 bases). The CDR3 loop spans 15 amino acids. Germline assignment: CDR1 SEHNR and CDR2 FQNEAQ (reference sequence). V was trimmed by 5 bases and J by 5 bases, leaving 18 bases between them. Here the CDR3 DNA reads TGTGCCAGCAGCCCCCGGTTGGGGGCTGGCGAGACCCAGTACTTC. Residues: CASSPRLGAGETQYF.

The chain is built from TRBV11-3 and TRBJ1-3; a possible D gene is TRBD1 (6 bases). Germline V lookup: CDR1 SGHNT, CDR2 YENEEA. Trimming left V 5 bases short and J 7 bases short, with 9 bases between. The CDR3 covers 12 residues. As DNA, the CDR3 is TGTGCCAGCAGCCCAGGGGCTAACACCATATATTTT. It yields the protein CASSPGANTIYF.

The CDR3 reads CASSPRERNGQPQHF. The CDR3 DNA reads TGCGCCAGCAGCCCTAGGGAGAGGAACGGCCAGCCCCAGCATTTT. This chain connects TRBV4-1 to TRBJ1-5; D is ambiguous. This CDR3 spans 15 amino acids. CDR1 is MGHRA, CDR2 YSYEKL, per germline. Trimming shortened V by 4 bases and J by 7 bases, and 17 bases separated the two germline ends.

This clonotype was detected a few times. The chain couples TRBV6-5 to TRBJ1-2; perhaps TRBD1 as D (5 bases). The CDR3 sequence is 14 residues long. Trimming took 2 bases from V and 2 from J, leaving 9 bases between them. Looked up from germline, CDR1 is MNHEY and CDR2 is SVGAGI. For the CDR3, the DNA is TGTGCCAGCAGTTACGGGGGAAGGAACTATGGCTACACCTTC. It codes for CASSYGGRNYGYTF.

Notes on this clonotype: One junction end disagrees with the germline gene, perhaps due to a read error. The rearrangement uses TRBV7-3 and TRBJ2-1, with a possible D match to TRBD2 (5 bases). The CDR3 spans 15 residues. The V gene's germline CDR1 is SGHTA and CDR2 FQGTGA. CDR3 bases: TGTGCCAGCAGCCTAACTAGAGATCTGAACAATGAGCAGTTCTTC. Its protein product is CASSLTRDLNNEQFF.

The table lists this clonotype with many counts. The chain combines TRBV19 with TRBJ1-1, with a weak D call TRBD1 (6 bases). The CDR3 is made up of 11 amino acids. V dropped 7 bases and J dropped 5 bases, with 8 bases sitting between them. Germline V lookup: CDR1 LNHDA, CDR2 SQIVND (reference sequence). The CDR3: CASTTGTEAFF. Here the CDR3 DNA reads TGTGCCAGTACAACAGGGACTGAAGCTTTCTTT.

The table lists this clonotype with a few counts. The chain uses TRBV7-9 and TRBJ1-6, with D unresolved. The V end lost 6 bases, the J end lost 7 bases, and 28 bases lay between the germline ends. Germline CDR1 reads SEHNR; CDR2 reads FQNEAQ (reference sequence). The CDR3 totals 19 residues. The CDR3 nucleotides read TGTGCCAGCAGTCCCTCGCGTTTGGGGTCGATCGTGGAAAATTCACCCCTCCACTTT. Its protein product is CASSPSRLGSIVENSPLHF. The entire variable domain, with the rest obtained from reference TRBV7-9 and TRBJ1-6, is as follows: DTGVSQNPRHKITKRGQNVTFRCDPISEHNRLYWYRQTLGQGPEFLTYFQNEAQLEKSRLLSDRFSAERPKGSFSTLEIQRTEQGDSAMYLCASSPSRLGSIVENSPLHFGNGTRLTVT.

The J gene is TRBJ1-2, the V gene TRBV10-3; D remains unclear. This CDR3 has 13 amino acids. The ends were cut back, 2 bases at V and 4 bases at J, with 8 bases in the middle. The germline gives CDR1 ENHRY, CDR2 SYGVKD. The CDR3 DNA sequence: TGTGCCATCAGTGAGAAAGAGATCTATGGCTACACCTTC. As protein: CAISEKEIYGYTF.